This is a list of T cell receptor beta chains from one sample in a study of blood T cell repertoires in COVID-19. Sequenced by immunoSEQ multiplex PCR; TCRdb stores in-frame clones only, minus some. The sample lists under 300,000 clones, around 84% seen once, with approximately 1.3% in the top ten. The specimen was peripheral blood. The source of these receptors is a woman between 40 and 55 years old who had recovered from COVID-19. CDR3s leave out the opening cysteine and the closing phenylalanine or tryptophan.

V gene: TRBV7-2; J gene: TRBJ2-7; CDR3 protein: ASSGTTPGQGAYEQY
V gene: TRBV5-1; J gene: TRBJ2-5; CDR3 protein: ASSLASRGAKETQY
V gene: TRBV11-2; J gene: TRBJ2-3; CDR3 protein: ASSLVTDTQY
V gene: TRBV11-2; J gene: TRBJ2-1; CDR3 protein: ASSSRFGREWNEQF
V gene: TRBV11-3; J gene: TRBJ2-7; CDR3 protein: ASSLGQGNFYEQY
V gene: TRBV14; J gene: TRBJ2-7; CDR3 protein: ASSQDRPEQY
V gene: TRBV19; J gene: TRBJ2-5; CDR3 protein: ASSTPRDRGRGETQY
V gene: TRBV3-1/TRBV3-2; J gene: TRBJ1-1; CDR3 protein: ASSQQANTEAF
V gene: TRBV12-3/TRBV12-4; J gene: TRBJ2-7; CDR3 protein: ASSNRVGEQY
V gene: TRBV5-1; J gene: TRBJ1-1; CDR3 protein: ASSSNQNTEAF
V gene: TRBV7-2; J gene: TRBJ1-6; CDR3 protein: ASSPNDSPLH
V gene: TRBV11-3; J gene: TRBJ1-1; CDR3 protein: ASSLYRGLVMNTEAF
V gene: TRBV11-3; J gene: TRBJ2-1; CDR3 protein: ASSGNAAGEQF
V gene: TRBV5-6; J gene: TRBJ2-3; CDR3 protein: ASTKQGGADTQY
V gene: TRBV25-1; J gene: TRBJ1-2; CDR3 protein: ASRQDNYGYT
V gene: TRBV20-1; J gene: TRBJ2-5; CDR3 protein: SASSGGRWETQY
V gene: TRBV29-1; J gene: TRBJ2-3; CDR3 protein: SVIPRGDTQY
V gene: TRBV11-2; J gene: TRBJ2-1; CDR3 protein: ASSFSSRGGARYEQF
V gene: TRBV10-3; J gene: TRBJ2-3; CDR3 protein: AISESPGLAESSTDTQY
V gene: TRBV19; J gene: TRBJ2-5; CDR3 protein: ASNQGDAETQY
V gene: TRBV7-6; J gene: TRBJ2-3; CDR3 protein: ASSFSGGAGDTQY
V gene: TRBV10-3; J gene: TRBJ1-1; CDR3 protein: AISESRVDTEAF
V gene: TRBV28; J gene: TRBJ1-5; CDR3 protein: GVGAWNQPQH
V gene: TRBV11-3; J gene: TRBJ1-1; CDR3 protein: ASSLTTGTEAF
V gene: TRBV14; J gene: TRBJ2-1; CDR3 protein: ASSQVSGRGGNEQF
V gene: TRBV11-2; J gene: TRBJ1-2; CDR3 protein: ASSPLTGIFGYT
V gene: TRBV18; J gene: TRBJ2-5; CDR3 protein: ASSPPGDRETQY
V gene: TRBV5-1; J gene: TRBJ1-6; CDR3 protein: ASSLGTGDSPLH
V gene: TRBV7-2; J gene: TRBJ1-6; CDR3 protein: ASSLVYKNSPLH
V gene: TRBV6-6; J gene: TRBJ1-2; CDR3 protein: ASSQQDYGYT
V gene: TRBV2; J gene: TRBJ2-3; CDR3 protein: ASSVGLAGTDTQY
V gene: TRBV6-5; J gene: TRBJ1-1; CDR3 protein: ASSAGLKNTEAF
V gene: TRBV3-1/TRBV3-2; J gene: TRBJ2-3; CDR3 protein: ASTGGTDTQY
V gene: TRBV5-5; J gene: TRBJ1-5; CDR3 protein: ASSLVQENQPQH
V gene: TRBV4-2; J gene: TRBJ1-2; CDR3 protein: ASSQGSTQNYGYT
V gene: TRBV28; J gene: TRBJ2-7; CDR3 protein: ASSTPAGAGDLHEQY
V gene: TRBV6-5; J gene: TRBJ2-1; CDR3 protein: ACTPLGGYNEQF
V gene: TRBV25-1; J gene: TRBJ1-5; CDR3 protein: ASSSEEGVQPQH
V gene: TRBV6-2/TRBV6-3; J gene: TRBJ1-1; CDR3 protein: ASSYTGQTEAF
V gene: TRBV18; J gene: TRBJ1-3; CDR3 protein: ASSPQQSSGNTIY
V gene: TRBV3-1/TRBV3-2; J gene: TRBJ1-1; CDR3 protein: ASSQPTDTIEPPLENTEAF
V gene: TRBV5-6; J gene: TRBJ1-4; CDR3 protein: ASSLAGEYEKLF